These 14 T cell receptor beta chains were sequenced from one sample in a study of blood T cells in healthy people across ages. Primed by a sample-barcoded 5' primer and a J-beta primer mix, a second PCR proceeded for about 7 to 12 cycles. TCRdb independently ran MiXCR on the 5' RACE reads; one entry per CDR3 protein. The table has about 540,000 distinct CDR3 sequences, less than 25% seen once. These data also formed part of another study, on T cells of mothers and their children.

The sequencing input was blood. Source of these receptors: a boy aged 10-17 years in good health.

In this sample, this clonotype turned up a few times. This chain links TRBV28 with TRBJ2-7; possible D gene TRBD1, 5 bases. V lost 2 bases, J lost 5 bases, and 10 bases lay in between. The CDR3 is made up of 13 amino acids. The germline V gene has CDR1 MDHEN and CDR2 SYDVKM. The CDR3 reads CASSLQGFHEQYF. The CDR3 coding sequence is TGTGCCAGCAGTTTACAGGGTTTCCACGAGCAGTACTTC.

This sequence joins TRBV5-5 and TRBJ2-7; 7 positions agree with TRBD1. V trimming: 2 bases; J trimming: 3 bases; junction bases outside the gene matches: 8. The CDR3 loop spans 15 amino acids. The germline V gene encodes CDR1 SGHKS and CDR2 YYEKEE (reference sequence). The CDR3 DNA reads as TGTGCCAGCAGCTTCGACAGGGATAACTACTACGAGCAGTACTTC. The encoded protein is CASSFDRDNYYEQYF.

Only a few counts were recorded for this clonotype. This chain joins TRBV7-3 and TRBJ1-2; TRBD1 is a possible D gene (5 bases). Germline lookup yields CDR1 SGHTA and CDR2 FQGTGA. V gave up 1 base and J gave up 6 bases, with 9 bases separating them. CDR3 length: 13 residues. CDR3 sequence (DNA): TGTGCCAGCAGCTTAAAGGGGAGGGATGGCTACACCTTC. Translation gives CASSLKGRDGYTF.

The chain has TRBV7-2 and TRBJ2-7; 7 positions agree with TRBD2. V was clipped by 1 base and J by 3 bases; unmatched bases: 12. CDR1 and CDR2 (germline): SGHTA, FQGNSA. This CDR3 region has 17 residues. CDR3 residues: CASSLEYGRGTFYEQYF. The DNA for the CDR3 is TGTGCCAGCAGCTTAGAATACGGGCGGGGGACTTTCTACGAGCAGTACTTC.

V usage is TRBV4-3 and J usage is TRBJ2-5; a weak D match, TRBD1 (5 bases). V was pared by 0 bases and J by 3 bases, with 8 bases between. The CDR3 spans 14 residues. Germline V lookup: CDR1 LGHNA, CDR2 YSLEER. The CDR3 protein is CASSQDLGEETQYF. In nucleotides, the CDR3 is TGCGCCAGCAGCCAAGACTTAGGGGAAGAGACCCAGTACTTC.

The chain joins TRBV4-1 to TRBJ1-1; D is possibly TRBD1 (5 bases). The CDR3 has 13 residues. V was trimmed by 0 bases and J by 9 bases, leaving 11 bases between them. Germline CDR1 MGHRA, CDR2 YSYEKL. The CDR3 DNA follows: TGCGCCAGCAGCCAAGACTTTCCAGGGCAAGCTTTCTTT. This sequence encodes CASSQDFPGQAFF.

This clonotype was seen a handful of times. The rearrangement links TRBV29-1 to TRBJ1-3, with 8 bases that match TRBD1. The V gene's germline CDR1 is SQVTM and CDR2 ANQGSEA. Trimming at V came to 4 bases and at J to 4 bases, leaving 3 bases not matched to a gene. The CDR3 consists of 13 residues. The CDR3 region is CSVGTGLGNTIYF. The CDR3 nucleotides read TGCAGCGTTGGGACAGGGTTGGGAAACACCATATATTTT. Based on the CDR3 plus reference TRBV29-1 and TRBJ1-3, the full variable domain is SAVISQKPSRDICQRGTSLTIQCQVDSQVTMMFWYRQQPGQSLTLIATANQGSEATYESGFVIDKFPISRPNLTFSTLTVSNMSPEDSSIYLCSVGTGLGNTIYFGEGSWLTVV.

The V gene is TRBV19, the J gene TRBJ2-7; 7 bases map to TRBD1. This CDR3 spans 14 amino acids. Trimming removed 5 bases from V and 1 base from J; junction bases left unmatched: 5. Per the germline V gene, CDR1 is LNHDA and CDR2 is SQIVND (reference sequence). The CDR3 protein is CASSAGTESYEQYF. The CDR3 DNA reads as TGTGCCAGTAGTGCTGGGACAGAGTCCTACGAGCAGTACTTC.

As regards this clonotype: The CDR3 does not close with the conserved phenylalanine or tryptophan, likely indicating a read error. The chain uses TRBV29-1 and TRBJ1-1; 9 bases match TRBD1. Germline V CDR1 and CDR2: SQVTM, ANQGSEA. V was pared by 4 bases and J by 11 bases, with 11 bases of the junction left unmatched. This CDR3 has 13 amino acids. The CDR3 is CSVGGQGRISAFL. The CDR3 bases are TGCAGCGTTGGTGGACAGGGGCGGATTTCGGCTTTCCTT.

A few counts support this clonotype. The chain uses TRBV3-1 and TRBJ2-7, with no clear D. Per the germline V gene, CDR1 is LGHDT and CDR2 is YNNKEL (reference sequence). V lost 1 base to trimming and J lost 3 bases, with 10 bases between them. The CDR3 consists of 14 residues. The CDR3 protein is CASSQARSRYEQYF. The CDR3 DNA follows: TGTGCCAGCAGCCAAGCGCGCTCTCGCTACGAGCAGTACTTC.

As for this clonotype: A much larger clone differs by one base, so this may be a read error. The genes are TRBV7-2 and TRBJ2-7; D call uncertain. Germline CDR1 is SGHTA and CDR2 is FQGNSA. The CDR3 runs 15 residues. As DNA, the CDR3 is TGTGCCAGCGGCTTAATTGTGGACGGAGATAGGGAGCAGTACTTC. This gives the protein CASGLIVDGDREQYF.

The chain joins TRBV28 to TRBJ2-3; tentative D call: TRBD1 (5 bases). Trimming removed 7 bases at V and 1 base at J, with 21 bases between. This CDR3 is built from 17 residues. From germline, CDR1 is MDHEN and CDR2 SYDVKM. The chain's CDR3 is CASMQSFLGAGTDTQYF. The DNA for the CDR3 is TGTGCCAGCATGCAGTCTTTTCTAGGGGCTGGCACAGATACGCAGTATTTT.

This clonotype has a handful of counts. The chain uses TRBV12-5 and TRBJ2-2, with D perhaps matching TRBD1 or TRBD2 (5 bases each). Germline CDR1 LGHNT, CDR2 FRNRAP. V gave up 0 bases and J gave up 3 bases, with 14 bases separating them. The length of the CDR3 is 17 residues. The CDR3 sequence: CASGLVEGRAHTGELFF. CDR3 nucleotides: TGTGCTAGTGGTTTGGTAGAGGGCAGGGCCCACACCGGGGAGCTGTTTTTT.

In this sample, this clonotype turned up a few times. The chain combines TRBV20-1 with TRBJ2-1; D not certain. This CDR3 has 15 amino acids. Trimming took off 5 bases at V and 2 bases at J, with 16 bases between the two ends. The V gene's germline CDR1 is DFQATT and CDR2 SNEGSKA (reference sequence). The CDR3 DNA reads as TGCAGTGCTCCCCTACTACCTAATCCCTACAATGAGCAGTTCTTC. It yields the protein CSAPLLPNPYNEQFF.